This TCR beta chain was recovered during a study of beta chain features in type 1 diabetes. Germline V gene lookup returns CDR1 SGHAT and CDR2 FQNNGV. This CDR3 comprises 15 residues. V shed 5 bases, J shed 5 bases, and the junction held 12 bases outside the gene matches. Isolated RNA was reverse transcribed in full, so expressed TCRB transcripts were sequenced. Generated by immunoSEQ multiplex PCR, the TCRdb table keeps only in-frame clones and is missing some. The sample includes some 160,000 clones, 8% to 9.5% of them seen just once. The table lists this clone with a few counts. Its target is unknown. Broader study findings: Shorter TCRB CDR3s, moderately but significantly so, were found in Type 1 diabetes patients in all four CD4+ subsets.

Source material: central memory CD4+ T cells from blood. The chain recombines TRBV11-2 with TRBJ2-7; 7 nucleotides match TRBD1. The TCR was taken from a woman under 30 with type 1 diabetes. CDR3 residues: CASSPSTGRSHEQYF. In nucleotides, the CDR3 is TGTGCCAGCAGCCCCTCGACAGGGAGAAGCCACGAGCAGTACTTC.